This section outlines one TCR beta chain sequence together with its context. Its antigen is currently unknown. This sample was included in a study of cytomegalovirus exposure and HLA in healthy donors. Findings and limits, study-wide: First-cohort TCR clusters were later found to tend to co-occur in the roughly 110 validation repertoires.

Libraries were prepared by immunoSEQ multiplex PCR; TCRdb keeps only in-frame clonotypes and omits some of them. The sample consists of 120,000 to 150,000 clones, roughly four fifths of them appearing once. Sequenced material: PBMCs. This TCR came from a woman aged 25 to 39 in good health and CMV-seronegative.

The CDR3 loop reads CASSTGISHETQYF. The CDR3, as DNA: TGTGCCAGCAGTACGGGAATTAGCCATGAGACCCAGTACTTC. V gene TRBV9 combines with J gene TRBJ2-5; maybe TRBD2 (5 bases). The CDR3 is 14 amino acids. Germline V gives CDR1 SGDLS, CDR2 YYNGEE. V lost 5 bases, J lost 5 bases, and 16 bases lay in between.